The T cell receptor beta chain under discussion was sequenced for a study of graft-versus-host responses after intestinal transplantation. Broader study findings: Recipient marrow held GvH clones, some first seen in ileum or blood.

Clones were sequenced by immunoSEQ multiplex PCR, and TCRdb holds only the in-frame ones, with some missing. The sample has some 120,000 clones, about nine tenths seen once. Remarks on this clone: Antigen unknown.

The CDR3 loop spans 15 amino acids. Germline CDR1 reads KGHSH; CDR2 reads LQKENI. Trimming cost V 2 bases and J 2 bases, with 13 bases left between them. The receptor comes from a human donor who received an intestinal transplant. Sequencing was performed on unstimulated CD4+ T cells sorted from spleen or lymph node cells, taken before intestinal transplant. The genes are TRBV18 and TRBJ2-7; possible D gene TRBD2, 6 bases. CDR3 region: CASSPSGEPTYEQYF. CDR3 DNA sequence: TGTGCCAGCTCACCATCGGGGGAACCCACCTACGAGCAGTACTTC. The complete variable domain, with remaining parts taken from reference TRBV18 and TRBJ2-7, reads NAGVMQNPRHLVRRRGQEARLRCSPMKGHSHVYWYRQLPEEGLKFMVYLQKENIIDESGMPKERFSAEFPKEGPSILRIQQVVRGDSAAYFCASSPSGEPTYEQYFGPGTRLTVT.